Shown below are 14 T cell receptor beta chains from a single sample sequenced in a study of T cells in localized non-small cell lung cancer. TCRdb's copy holds only in-frame clones and misses some; the assay was immunoSEQ multiplex PCR. The table lists about 59,000 clones, roughly 89% of them singletons. The sequencing here drew on peripheral blood, taken before any cancer treatment. The receptor source for this set is a man aged 40 to 75 with stage I squamous cell lung carcinoma.

The gene calls are TRBV11-3 and TRBJ2-1; 8 bases agree with TRBD1. V was clipped by 4 bases and J by 5 bases; unmatched bases: 1. Per the germline V gene, CDR1 is SGHNT and CDR2 is YENEEA. CDR3 length: 13 residues. In DNA, the CDR3 is TGTGCCAGCAGCTGGGACAGGAACAATGAGCAGTTCTTC. Its protein product is CASSWDRNNEQFF. Using reference TRBV11-3 and TRBJ2-1 for the parts outside the CDR3, the full variable domain is EAGVVQSPRYKIIEKKQPVAFWCNPISGHNTLYWYLQNLGQGPELLIRYENEEAVDDSQLPKDRFSAERLKGVDSTLKIQPAELGDSAVYLCASSWDRNNEQFFGPGTRLTVL.

The rearrangement joins TRBV7-2 to TRBJ2-3; 11 bases align to TRBD2. This CDR3 has 18 residues. The V gene end was trimmed by 6 bases and the J gene end by 6 bases; junction bases not matched to a gene: 17. Germline V CDR1 and CDR2: SGHTA, FQGNSA. CDR3 in DNA: TGTGCCAGCAGGGAATCCCCTCCGGGACTAGCGGTTTTTGATACGCAGTATTTT. Its translation is CASRESPPGLAVFDTQYF.

The V gene is TRBV11-2, the J gene TRBJ1-1; 7 bases are shared with TRBD1. CDR1 is SGHAT and CDR2 is FQNNGV in the germline V gene. Losses at the gene ends were 3 bases for V and 4 bases for J; bases not matched to a gene: 5. This CDR3 contains 14 residues. The CDR3 region is CASSFNRGSTEAFF. The CDR3, as DNA: TGTGCCAGCAGCTTCAACAGGGGTAGCACTGAAGCTTTCTTT.

This sequence joins TRBV19 and TRBJ2-1; the D is unclear. V lost 5 bases to trimming and J lost 8 bases, with 7 bases between them. The V gene's germline CDR1 is LNHDA and CDR2 SQIVND (reference sequence). The CDR3 spans 11 residues. The CDR3 protein is CASSSLYEQFF. In nucleotides, the CDR3 is TGTGCCAGTAGTTCCCTTTATGAGCAGTTCTTC. Based on the CDR3 plus reference TRBV19 and TRBJ2-1, the full variable domain is DGGITQSPKYLFRKEGQNVTLSCEQNLNHDAMYWYRQDPGQGLRLIYYSQIVNDFQKGDIAEGYSVSREKKESFPLTVTSAQKNPTAFYLCASSSLYEQFFGPGTRLTVL.

Concerning this clone: This CDR3 is also generated by other DNA sequences in the sample. V is TRBV2 and J is TRBJ2-3; D remains ambiguous. V lost 3 bases and J 3 bases, leaving 4 bases between the germline ends. The CDR3 extends over 12 amino acids. Per the germline V gene, CDR1 is SNHLY and CDR2 is FYNNEI. CDR3 coding DNA: TGTGCCAGCAGTGACAGGACAGATACGCAGTATTTT. It is translated as CASSDRTDTQYF.

The sample holds one count of this clone. The chain links TRBV27 to TRBJ2-2; 11 positions agree with TRBD2. The CDR3 covers 19 residues. Germline V CDR1 and CDR2: MNHEY, SMNVEV (reference sequence). Trimming removed 6 bases from V and 4 bases from J; junction bases left unmatched: 16. This CDR3 reads CASSLLGTSGRRGTGELFF. In nucleotides, the CDR3 is TGTGCCAGCAGCCTCCTTGGGACTAGCGGACGTAGAGGCACCGGGGAGCTGTTTTTT.

CDR3 loop: CASSRSGTETQYF. CDR3 DNA sequence: TGTGCCAGCAGTCGAAGCGGGACGGAGACCCAGTACTTC. The chain employs TRBV6-5 and TRBJ2-5, with 7 bases lining up with TRBD2. Germline values: CDR1 MNHEY, CDR2 SVGAGI. V trimming: 5 bases; J trimming: 5 bases; junction bases outside the gene matches: 5. CDR3 length: 13 residues.

The chain combines TRBV29-1 with TRBJ1-2; TRBD1 agrees at 7 bases. The ends lost 6 bases at V and 7 bases at J; junction bases unmatched: 11. The germline V gene has CDR1 SQVTM and CDR2 ANQGSEA. This CDR3 region has 13 residues. Here the CDR3 reads CSVGADRDVGYTF. The CDR3 DNA reads TGCAGCGTAGGAGCCGACAGGGATGTTGGCTACACCTTC. Using reference TRBV29-1 and TRBJ1-2 for the parts outside the CDR3, the full variable domain is SAVISQKPSRDICQRGTSLTIQCQVDSQVTMMFWYRQQPGQSLTLIATANQGSEATYESGFVIDKFPISRPNLTFSTLTVSNMSPEDSSIYLCSVGADRDVGYTFGSGTRLTVV.

V gene TRBV6-5 combines with J gene TRBJ1-4; D not resolved. This CDR3 has 14 residues. The V end was cut by 6 bases, the J end by 11 bases, with 19 bases between. In germline, CDR1 is MNHEY, CDR2 SVGAGI. The CDR3 DNA follows: TGTGCCAGCAGCCCCCGGAAAGGCCTATGGAAACTGTTTTTT. It encodes CASSPRKGLWKLFF.

The chain carries TRBV6-4 and TRBJ1-2; D may be TRBD1 (6 bases). Germline V lookup: CDR1 MRHNA, CDR2 SNTAGT. The ends were cut back, 6 bases at V and 3 bases at J, with 11 bases in the middle. The length of the CDR3 is 13 residues. The CDR3 DNA reads as TGTGCCAGCAGCGCCGGACAGTACTATGGCTACACCTTC. Amino acid sequence: CASSAGQYYGYTF.

The gene calls are TRBV5-1 and TRBJ2-5; D is ambiguous. Germline CDR1 reads SGHRS; CDR2 reads YFSETQ. The CDR3 sequence is 12 residues long. V lost 4 bases and J lost 5, with 9 bases in between. CDR3 sequence: CASSQPEETQYF. The CDR3 coding sequence is TGCGCCAGCAGCCAACCTGAGGAGACCCAGTACTTC.

The rearrangement links TRBV9 to TRBJ2-2, with D tentatively TRBD2 (5 bases). Per the germline V gene, CDR1 is SGDLS and CDR2 is YYNGEE. CDR3 size: 13 residues. The V end lost 0 bases, the J end lost 8 bases, and 8 bases lay between the germline ends. The CDR3 DNA follows: TGTGCCAGCAGCGTAGGAGGGTTGGGGGAGCTGTTTTTT. Encoded protein: CASSVGGLGELFF.

This chain links TRBV28 with TRBJ2-7, with 7 bases matching TRBD1. Germline-derived CDR1 and CDR2 are MDHEN and SYDVKM. The ends lost 6 bases at V and 3 bases at J; junction bases unmatched: 5. This CDR3 spans 13 amino acids. As DNA, the CDR3 is TGTGCCAGCAGGGGACAGCCACACTACGAGCAGTACTTC. Amino acids: CASRGQPHYEQYF.

Turning to this clone: Other DNA sequences in the same sample also yield this CDR3. The V call is TRBV20-1, the J call TRBJ1-1; D possibly corresponds to TRBD1 (5 bases). The CDR3 sequence is 11 residues long. In germline, CDR1 is DFQATT, CDR2 SNEGSKA (reference sequence). CDR3 sequence reads: CRGLGPTEAFF. The CDR3 region has the DNA TGCAGGGGGTTGGGGCCCACTGAAGCTTTCTTT.